What follows are 7 T cell receptor beta chains derived from one specimen sequenced in a study of cytomegalovirus exposure and HLA in healthy donors. This PCR relied on a set of 60 Vbeta primers and 13 Jbeta primers. Measured with immunoSEQ multiplex PCR; TCRdb has only the in-frame clones, and not every one. This table has some 120,000 clones, 9% to 10% appearing once. The sample consisted of PBMCs. These receptors all stem from a man aged 30 to 39 in good health and CMV-seronegative.

This clone was seen a handful of times. The chain carries TRBV7-3 and TRBJ2-3; perhaps TRBD1 as D (5 bases). The ends were cut back, 4 bases at V and 4 bases at J, with 15 bases in the middle. CDR3 length equals 15 residues. Germline CDR1 and CDR2: SGHTA and FQGTGA. This CDR3 reads CASSSTELTSDTQYF. The CDR3 DNA sequence: TGTGCCAGCAGCTCGACAGAGTTGACCTCAGATACGCAGTATTTT.

The chain couples TRBV9 to TRBJ1-2, with D tentatively TRBD1 (6 bases). Germline CDR1 is SGDLS and CDR2 is YYNGEE. The CDR3 runs 15 residues. Trimming took off 0 bases at V and 5 bases at J, with 14 bases between the two ends. CDR3 loop: CASSVDPGQLYGYTF. In DNA form, the CDR3 reads TGTGCCAGCAGCGTAGATCCCGGACAGCTTTATGGCTACACCTTC.

The chain combines TRBV30 with TRBJ2-3; 11 bases agree with TRBD2. J lost 6 bases, V lost 8 bases, and 10 bases had no gene match. Germline CDR1 and CDR2: GTSNPN and SVGIG (reference sequence). This CDR3 is 14 amino acids long. For the CDR3, the DNA is TGTGCCCTGGTGCTAGCGGGAGGAGGCGATACGCAGTATTTT. Its translation is CALVLAGGGDTQYF.

The chain links TRBV7-2 to TRBJ2-7; TRBD1 might be the D (5 bases). CDR1 and CDR2 from the germline V gene are SGHTA and FQGNSA. Trimming removed 5 bases from V and 4 bases from J, with 9 bases in between. This CDR3 spans 12 amino acids. The CDR3 here is CASSQGWYEQYF. The CDR3 DNA is TGTGCCAGCAGCCAGGGATGGTACGAGCAGTACTTC. Supplemented by reference TRBV7-2 and TRBJ2-7, the full variable domain reads GAGVSQSPSNKVTEKGKDVELRCDPISGHTALYWYRQSLGQGLEFLIYFQGNSAPDKSGLPSDRFSAERTGGSVSTLTIQRTQQEDSAVYLCASSQGWYEQYFGPGTRLTVT.

The chain recombines TRBV7-2 with TRBJ1-2, with a possible D match to TRBD1 (5 bases). This CDR3 contains 14 residues. V lost 6 bases and J 3 bases, leaving 14 bases between the germline ends. From germline, CDR1 is SGHTA and CDR2 FQGNSA. The CDR3 here is CASRSTATYYGYTF. CDR3 coding DNA: TGTGCCAGCAGGTCGACAGCCACCTACTATGGCTACACCTTC.

In this sample, this clone turned up a few times. This sequence joins TRBV7-2 and TRBJ1-2; D gene ambiguous. Trimming cost V 4 bases and J 8 bases, with 8 bases left between them. Germline V gene data show CDR1 as SGHTA and CDR2 as FQGNSA. The CDR3 has 11 amino acids. The CDR3 DNA sequence: TGTGCCAGCAGCTCGACTGGAGGCTACACCTTC. Its protein is CASSSTGGYTF.

This clone was observed a few times. The rearrangement links TRBV4-3 to TRBJ1-1; 10 positions agree with TRBD1. V lost 0 bases and J lost 5; bases outside the gene matches: 3. The length of the CDR3 is 15 residues. From germline, CDR1 is LGHNA and CDR2 YSLEER. CDR3 DNA: TGCGCCAGCAGCCAAGATCGGACAGGGGGGACTGAAGCTTTCTTT. This encodes CASSQDRTGGTEAFF.